The 23 T cell receptor beta chains below come from one sample, sequenced in a study of T cell changes during pregnancy in multiple sclerosis (dated by TCRdb to between 2017 and 2020). The library was prepared using the immunoSEQ multiplex PCR assay. The immuneACCESS repertoire file appears here via TCRdb, limited to in-frame rearrangements. These files lack a portion of the clones; in checked studies, under half of the deficit traces to unresolved V genes, and the cause of the others is not known. The sample table lists about 42,000 clones, 91% of them with a count of one. The ten biggest clones cover roughly 1.8% of the sample. The sequencing used CD4+ T cells from peripheral blood mononuclear cells, collected after pregnancy. The receptors here all came from a female donor in good health, enrolled as a control in a pregnancy study.

The genes are TRBV5-1 and TRBJ1-1; 9 bases map to TRBD1. The V and J ends lost 0 bases and 4 bases, in that order; junction bases with no gene match: 10. Germline V gene data show CDR1 as SGHRS and CDR2 as YFSETQ. This CDR3 region has 17 residues. CDR3 amino acids: CASSLGGTGGWVTEAFF. The CDR3 nucleotides read TGCGCCAGCAGCTTGGGCGGCACAGGGGGCTGGGTCACTGAAGCTTTCTTT. Variable domain in full (rest from reference TRBV5-1 and TRBJ1-1): KAGVTQTPRYLIKTRGQQVTLSCSPISGHRSVSWYQQTPGQGLQFLFEYFSETQRNKGNFPGRFSGRQFSNSRSEMNVSTLELGDSALYLCASSLGGTGGWVTEAFFGQGTRLTVV.

V usage is TRBV28 and J usage is TRBJ2-7; TRBD1 matches 7 bases. The CDR3 consists of 15 residues. The V and J ends lost 6 bases and 2 bases, in that order; junction bases with no gene match: 10. Germline CDR1 MDHEN, CDR2 SYDVKM. The CDR3 loop reads CASRKNRGRTYEQYF. As DNA, the CDR3 is TGTGCCAGCAGAAAAAACAGGGGAAGGACCTACGAGCAGTACTTC.

The rearrangement links TRBV7-3 to TRBJ2-1, with 8 bases lining up with TRBD2. CDR3 length: 17 residues. V lost 5 bases and J lost 3; bases outside the gene matches: 12. The V gene's germline CDR1 is SGHTA and CDR2 FQGTGA. DNA of the CDR3: TGTGCCAGCAGCCCGCAAGGGTGGACTAGCAGCTACAATGAGCAGTTCTTC. This encodes CASSPQGWTSSYNEQFF.

The chain joins TRBV10-3 to TRBJ2-5; 8 nucleotides agree with TRBD2. With V trimmed by 10 bases and J by 1 base, 2 bases remained unmatched. Looked up from germline, CDR1 is ENHRY and CDR2 is SYGVKD. The CDR3 has 12 residues. The CDR3 DNA follows: TGTGCCACCGGGACTAGCCAAGAGACCCAGTACTTC. Translated, it gives CATGTSQETQYF.

V and J are TRBV2 and TRBJ2-3, with 9 bases aligning to TRBD2. Germline trimming cut 5 bases from V and 5 bases from J; bases unmatched to any gene: 8. The CDR3 length is 15 residues. Germline assignment: CDR1 SNHLY and CDR2 FYNNEI. The DNA for the CDR3 is TGTGCCAGCAGTCTAGCGGGAAGGCAGGAAGATACGCAGTATTTT. This encodes CASSLAGRQEDTQYF.

This clone has a single count. V gene TRBV6-1 combines with J gene TRBJ2-7, with 7 bases lining up with TRBD2. This CDR3 has 15 amino acids. Trimming cost V 1 base and J 2 bases; bases outside gene matches: 5. Germline CDR1 MNHNS, CDR2 SASEGT. For the CDR3, the DNA is TGTGCCAGCAGTGAAGGGGGAGGGAGGACCTACGAGCAGTACTTC. It codes for CASSEGGGRTYEQYF.

The chain joins TRBV6-1 to TRBJ2-5; D is unclear. This CDR3 spans 11 amino acids. Germline V lookup: CDR1 MNHNS, CDR2 SASEGT. V shed 7 bases and J shed 4 bases, with 7 bases lying between them. In nucleotides, the CDR3 is TGTGCCAGCACCTTCGGAGAGACCCAGTACTTC. Translating gives CASTFGETQYF.

This clone was detected once. The gene calls are TRBV5-1 and TRBJ2-2; 10 nucleotides match TRBD1. The CDR3 runs 18 residues. V was pared by 0 bases and J by 7 bases, with 12 bases of the junction left unmatched. Germline V gene lookup returns CDR1 SGHRS and CDR2 YFSETQ. DNA for the CDR3: TGCGCCAGCAGCTTGGCCTCTCGGACAGGGGGTTTCGACGGGGAGCTGTTTTTT. Its translation: CASSLASRTGGFDGELFF.

The rearrangement links TRBV4-1 to TRBJ2-2, with a possible D match to TRBD1 (6 bases). V was pared by 5 bases and J by 2 bases, with 15 bases between. This CDR3 region has 16 residues. CDR1 MGHRA and CDR2 YSYEKL come from the germline V gene. The CDR3 sequence is CASSATMGQNTGELFF. CDR3 sequence (DNA): TGCGCCAGCAGCGCTACTATGGGACAAAACACCGGGGAGCTGTTTTTT.

This chain connects TRBV6-1 to TRBJ2-2; TRBD1 matches 9 bases. Trimming removed 3 bases from V and 0 bases from J; junction bases left unmatched: 8. The CDR3 is 18 amino acids. Per the germline V gene, CDR1 is MNHNS and CDR2 is SASEGT. This CDR3 reads CASSDTPGQGSNTGELFF. Written as DNA, the CDR3 is TGTGCCAGCAGTGACACGCCGGGACAGGGATCGAACACCGGGGAGCTGTTTTTT.

This clone is labeled medium-sized. This rearrangement joins TRBV4-2 to TRBJ1-4; D perhaps matches TRBD1 (5 bases). CDR1 LGHNA and CDR2 YNFKEQ come from the germline V gene. The V gene lost 0 bases and the J gene lost 8 bases, with 16 bases spanning the gap. The CDR3 runs to 16 residues. The CDR3 nucleotides are TGTGCCAGCAGCCAAGATTTTGGCAGGGATCAAGAAAAACTGTTTTTT. Its translation is CASSQDFGRDQEKLFF.

This chain uses TRBV20-1 with TRBJ2-1; no clear D. Germline CDR1 and CDR2: DFQATT and SNEGSKA (reference sequence). CDR3 length: 11 amino acids. The V end lost 5 bases, the J end lost 4 bases, and 6 bases lay between the germline ends. CDR3 in amino acids: CSASTYNEQFF. CDR3 sequence (DNA): TGCAGTGCTTCGACTTACAATGAGCAGTTCTTC.

The chain carries TRBV11-2 and TRBJ2-7; D is perhaps TRBD2 (6 bases). The CDR3 sequence is 14 residues long. The V end lost 6 bases, the J end lost 4 bases, and 16 bases lay between the germline ends. CDR1 SGHAT and CDR2 FQNNGV come from the germline V gene. CDR3 DNA: TGTGCCAGCAGTCCTGACCGGGACTTTTACGAGCAGTACTTC. Amino acids: CASSPDRDFYEQYF.

V usage is TRBV27 and J usage is TRBJ2-7, with 11 bases aligning to TRBD2. This CDR3 spans 16 amino acids. CDR1 is MNHEY and CDR2 is SMNVEV in the germline V gene (reference sequence). The V segment lost 4 bases and the J segment 3 bases; nucleotides outside the gene matches: 8. The CDR3 is CASSSTLAGGVYEQYF. CDR3 nucleotides: TGTGCCAGCAGTTCGACCTTAGCGGGGGGGGTCTACGAGCAGTACTTC.

The rearrangement joins TRBV18 to TRBJ1-1; 7 positions agree with TRBD1. This CDR3 comprises 13 residues. The germline V gene encodes CDR1 KGHSH and CDR2 LQKENI. V lost 8 bases to trimming and J lost 1 base; unmatched junction nucleotides: 4. CDR3 region: CASLRDRNTEAFF. In DNA form, the CDR3 reads TGTGCCAGCCTACGGGACAGGAACACTGAAGCTTTCTTT.

The rearrangement joins TRBV7-9 to TRBJ1-2; D may be TRBD1 (5 bases). Germline V CDR1 and CDR2: SEHNR, FQNEAQ (reference sequence). CDR3 length: 14 amino acids. The V end was cut by 4 bases, the J end by 4 bases, with 13 bases between. Here the CDR3 reads CASSSPQGIYGYTF. CDR3 DNA: TGTGCCAGCAGCTCGCCCCAGGGAATCTATGGCTACACCTTC.

The genes are TRBV19 and TRBJ1-1, with no clear D. The V gene's germline CDR1 is LNHDA and CDR2 SQIVND (reference sequence). The length of the CDR3 is 15 residues. The V end was cut by 4 bases, the J end by 1 base, with 13 bases between. CDR3 nucleotides: TGTGCCAGTAGTAGAGTTTCTCGTCAGAACACTGAAGCTTTCTTT. It codes for CASSRVSRQNTEAFF.

The V call is TRBV19, the J call TRBJ2-5; D might be TRBD2 (6 bases). The germline V gene has CDR1 LNHDA and CDR2 SQIVND (reference sequence). The V end lost 4 bases, the J end lost 2 bases, and 17 bases lay between the germline ends. This CDR3 is built from 16 residues. CDR3 DNA: TGTGCCAGTAGTAAAATCACCGGGACTTTACAAGAGACCCAGTACTTC. It is translated as CASSKITGTLQETQYF.

The rearrangement uses TRBV4-1 and TRBJ2-1; 13 bases agree with TRBD2. V gave up 6 bases and J gave up 10 bases; unmatched junction bases: 9. The germline gives CDR1 MGHRA, CDR2 YSYEKL. CDR3 length equals 15 residues. CDR3 protein: CASSPTSGGRGEQFF. DNA for the CDR3: TGCGCCAGCAGTCCGACTAGCGGGGGGAGGGGCGAGCAGTTCTTC.

This clone was seen only once. V usage is TRBV19 and J usage is TRBJ2-1; 15 positions match TRBD2. The CDR3 is 16 residues long. Germline V gene lookup returns CDR1 LNHDA and CDR2 SQIVND (reference sequence). The J segment lost 9 bases and the V segment lost 2 bases, leaving 5 bases of the junction unmatched. In DNA form, the CDR3 reads TGTGCCAGTAGTATACAGGGACTAGCGGGAGGAGGTGAGCAGTTCTTC. This codes for CASSIQGLAGGGEQFF.

The rearrangement links TRBV5-1 to TRBJ2-5; TRBD1 aligns across 8 bases. Trimming at V came to 0 bases and at J to 2 bases, leaving 3 bases not matched to a gene. Germline V gives CDR1 SGHRS, CDR2 YFSETQ. The CDR3 has 15 residues. CDR3 bases: TGCGCCAGCAGCTTGGGAGGGACAGGTCAAGAGACCCAGTACTTC. Protein product: CASSLGGTGQETQYF. The whole variable domain, filled in from reference TRBV5-1 and TRBJ2-5, reads KAGVTQTPRYLIKTRGQQVTLSCSPISGHRSVSWYQQTPGQGLQFLFEYFSETQRNKGNFPGRFSGRQFSNSRSEMNVSTLELGDSALYLCASSLGGTGQETQYFGPGTRLLVL.

This chain links TRBV5-4 with TRBJ2-1; tentatively, D is TRBD2 (6 bases). CDR1 is SGHNT, CDR2 YYREEE, per germline (reference sequence). The CDR3 loop spans 16 amino acids. Trimming took off 0 bases at V and 0 bases at J, with 10 bases between the two ends. The CDR3 DNA reads as TGTGCCAGCAGCTTGGGAGGGAGGAGCTCCTACAATGAGCAGTTCTTC. This sequence encodes CASSLGGRSSYNEQFF.

The chain has TRBV5-1 and TRBJ2-6; D may correspond to TRBD1 or TRBD2 (5 bases each). Trimming shortened V by 4 bases and J by 4 bases, and 18 bases separated the two germline ends. CDR1 and CDR2 from the germline V gene are SGHRS and YFSETQ. There are 17 residues in the CDR3. CDR3 coding DNA: TGCGCCAGCAGCATGGGACCACTTGCGGCCGGGGCCAACGTCCTGACTTTC. Translating gives CASSMGPLAAGANVLTF.